One sample yielded the 26 T cell receptor beta chains listed below, sequenced in a study of OX40 agonist ivuxolimab in advanced cancers. Profiling relied on immunoSEQ multiplex PCR, and the TCRdb table lists in-frame clones only, not all of them. The repertoire has 45,000 to 60,000 clones, 82% of them found once; the top ten carry around 1.6%. The sequencing here drew on CD4+ or CD8+ T cells sorted from blood, taken in a trial of the OX40 agonist ivuxolimab. The receptors come from an adult with an advanced solid tumor such as melanoma, head and neck, liver or kidney cancer.

The rearrangement links TRBV19 to TRBJ2-5, with 11 bases lining up with TRBD1. Germline V lookup: CDR1 LNHDA, CDR2 SQIVND (reference sequence). The junction had 6 bases not matched to a gene; V was cut back by 8 bases and J by 1 base. The CDR3 loop spans 15 amino acids. The CDR3 loop is CASAAGQGVQETQYF. CDR3 sequence (DNA): TGTGCCAGTGCTGCGGGACAGGGGGTCCAAGAGACCCAGTACTTC.

This clone was found a few times. DNA for the CDR3: TGTGCCAGCGGACTACAGGGGGCTGCGGCTGAAGCTTTCTTT. It encodes CASGLQGAAAEAFF. The chain has TRBV19 and TRBJ1-1; TRBD1 matches at 9 bases. J was trimmed by 6 bases and V by 9 bases; bases with no gene match: 11. Germline values: CDR1 LNHDA, CDR2 SQIVND (reference sequence). This CDR3 is 14 amino acids long.

J is TRBJ1-2 and V is TRBV5-6; 7 bases match TRBD1. The germline gives CDR1 SGHDT, CDR2 YYEEEE. With V trimmed by 4 bases and J by 8 bases, 14 bases remained unmatched. This CDR3 is built from 15 residues. CDR3 protein: CASSTLVRGLGGYTF. DNA of the CDR3: TGTGCCAGCAGCACCCTCGTGAGGGGGCTAGGGGGCTACACCTTC.

This rearrangement joins TRBV7-9 to TRBJ2-7, with a tentative D call TRBD1 (6 bases). CDR1 SEHNR and CDR2 FQNEAQ come from the germline V gene (reference sequence). V was trimmed by 5 bases and J by 6 bases, leaving 14 bases between them. The CDR3 length is 13 residues. This CDR3 is CASSGTGTGEQYF. The CDR3, as DNA: TGTGCCAGCAGCGGTACAGGGACGGGCGAGCAGTACTTC.

The V call is TRBV5-6, the J call TRBJ1-1, with 7 nucleotides matching TRBD1. Per the germline V gene, CDR1 is SGHDT and CDR2 is YYEEEE. The CDR3 contains 15 residues. V lost 2 bases to trimming and J lost 0 bases; unmatched junction nucleotides: 4. The CDR3 region has the DNA TGTGCCAGCAGCTTACCGGGACAGATGAACACTGAAGCTTTCTTT. Translation gives CASSLPGQMNTEAFF.

This chain joins TRBV5-1 and TRBJ2-5; TRBD1 matches at 12 bases. The J call is doubtful: the DNA matches TRBJ2-7 better. The germline CDR1 and CDR2 sequences are SGHRS and YFSETQ. The CDR3 has 14 residues. The chain's CDR3 is CASSLGQGAAEQYF. The CDR3 bases are TGCGCCAGCAGCCTGGGACAGGGGGCCGCCGAGCAGTACTTC.

The chain has TRBV6-1 and TRBJ2-4; 9 nucleotides align to TRBD2. Trimming removed 4 bases from V and 5 bases from J; junction bases left unmatched: 9. The CDR3 consists of 16 residues. Germline CDR1 is MNHNS and CDR2 is SASEGT. This CDR3 reads CASSGMRTSVQNIQYF. The DNA for the CDR3 is TGTGCCAGCAGTGGAATGCGGACTAGCGTTCAAAACATTCAGTACTTC.

This clone occurred a few times. This CDR3 reads CATSRDLKGRGETQYF. The CDR3 DNA follows: TGTGCCACCAGCAGAGATTTAAAGGGGCGCGGGGAGACCCAGTACTTC. The chain is built from TRBV15 and TRBJ2-5; D may be TRBD1 or TRBD2 (5 bases each). CDR3 length: 16 amino acids. The ends were cut back, 0 bases at V and 5 bases at J, with 16 bases in the middle. Germline CDR1 reads LNHNV; CDR2 reads YYDKDF (reference sequence).

V gene TRBV9 combines with J gene TRBJ2-1; no reliable D call. Germline V gene lookup returns CDR1 SGDLS and CDR2 YYNGEE. Trimming cost V 0 bases and J 9 bases, with 13 bases left between them. This CDR3 is built from 14 residues. The CDR3 nucleotides are TGTGCCAGCAGCGTAGGGTCCTTAAGCGTTGAGCAGTTCTTC. Protein sequence: CASSVGSLSVEQFF. The full variable domain, completed using reference TRBV9 and TRBJ2-1, is DSGVTQTPKHLITATGQRVTLRCSPRSGDLSVYWYQQSLDQGLQFLIQYYNGEERAKGNILERFSAQQFPDLHSELNLSSLELGDSALYFCASSVGSLSVEQFFGPGTRLTVL.

This rearrangement joins TRBV6-1 to TRBJ2-1; the match to TRBD2 covers 10 bases. The CDR3 extends over 14 amino acids. Germline CDR1 reads MNHNS; CDR2 reads SASEGT. V lost 10 bases to trimming and J lost 4 bases; unmatched junction nucleotides: 7. As DNA, the CDR3 is TGTGCCATCAGGACTAGCGGAGGGTACAATGAGCAGTTCTTC. It codes for CAIRTSGGYNEQFF.

The chain employs TRBV5-6 and TRBJ1-2; D is undetermined. Germline CDR1 and CDR2: SGHDT and YYEEEE. V lost 4 bases and J 4 bases, leaving 14 bases between the germline ends. This CDR3 is 14 amino acids long. CDR3 residues: CASSHKDFSYGYTF. As DNA, the CDR3 is TGTGCCAGCAGCCACAAGGACTTCTCCTATGGCTACACCTTC.

The rearrangement joins TRBV7-6 to TRBJ2-5; D remains ambiguous. Germline-derived CDR1 and CDR2 are SGHVS and FNYEAQ. V dropped 1 base and J dropped 5 bases, with 14 bases sitting between them. The length of the CDR3 is 15 residues. CDR3 bases: TGTGCCAGCAGCTTAGGTGTCGGTGACCGGGAGACCCAGTACTTC. Translating it yields CASSLGVGDRETQYF.

In this sample, this clone turned up a few times. This rearrangement joins TRBV9 to TRBJ2-1, with TRBD2 identical over 7 bases. Per the germline V gene, CDR1 is SGDLS and CDR2 is YYNGEE. Trimming cost V 4 bases and J 4 bases; bases outside gene matches: 5. The CDR3 is made up of 14 amino acids. CDR3 DNA sequence: TGTGCCAGCAGCAGTAGCGGGTATTACAATGAGCAGTTCTTC. Translated: CASSSSGYYNEQFF. Complete variable domain (other parts from reference TRBV9 and TRBJ2-1): DSGVTQTPKHLITATGQRVTLRCSPRSGDLSVYWYQQSLDQGLQFLIQYYNGEERAKGNILERFSAQQFPDLHSELNLSSLELGDSALYFCASSSSGYYNEQFFGPGTRLTVL.

This clone was detected only a few times. J is TRBJ1-5 and V is TRBV11-1; D gene uncertain. Germline CDR1 and CDR2: SGHAT and FQDESV (reference sequence). Deletions cut 5 bases from V and 0 bases from J, with 5 bases between. The CDR3 loop spans 13 amino acids. The CDR3 loop is CASSRTSNQPQHF. For the CDR3, the DNA is TGTGCCAGCAGCCGGACTAGCAATCAGCCCCAGCATTTT.

The chain has TRBV6-5 and TRBJ2-2, with D hard to call. CDR3 size: 13 residues. Trimming shortened V by 10 bases and J by 1 base, and 10 bases separated the two germline ends. CDR1 and CDR2 from the germline V gene are MNHEY and SVGAGI. The CDR3, as DNA: TGTGCCACCCTTGTAGGGAACACCGGGGAGCTGTTTTTT. It encodes CATLVGNTGELFF.

The DNA of the CDR3 is TGTGCCTGGAGGCTATCTGGGGGGGGAGAACTGTTTTTT. Protein product: CAWRLSGGGELFF. The rearrangement uses TRBV30 and TRBJ1-4; maybe TRBD1 (5 bases). Germline V gene sequence: CDR1 GTSNPN, CDR2 SVGIG (reference sequence). This CDR3 spans 13 amino acids. V lost 3 bases, J lost 12 bases, and 17 bases lay in between.

The genes are TRBV15 and TRBJ1-5; tentative D call: TRBD1 (5 bases). This CDR3 has 15 residues. Looked up from germline, CDR1 is LNHNV and CDR2 is YYDKDF (reference sequence). Trimming removed 1 base from V and 4 bases from J, with 11 bases in between. In nucleotides, the CDR3 is TGTGCCACCAGCAGAGTTTCAGCAGGGAATCAGCCCCAGCATTTT. This gives the protein CATSRVSAGNQPQHF.

The CDR3 spells CASSLYSGRGREQYF. CDR3 coding DNA: TGTGCCAGCAGCCTATATAGCGGGAGAGGTCGCGAGCAGTACTTC. The chain recombines TRBV14 with TRBJ2-7; 9 bases agree with TRBD2. V was pared by 4 bases and J by 6 bases, with 10 bases of the junction left unmatched. The CDR3 runs 15 residues. CDR1 is SGHDN, CDR2 FVKESK, per germline.

This clone came up a few times. The sample has other DNA sequences that encode this CDR3 too. CDR3: CASSSSPLNYGYTF. Here the CDR3 DNA reads TGTGCCAGCAGTTCCTCTCCACTTAACTATGGCTACACCTTC. The chain couples TRBV28 to TRBJ1-2, with D uncertain. The CDR3 runs 14 residues. CDR1 MDHEN and CDR2 SYDVKM come from the germline V gene. Trimming removed 4 bases from V and 1 base from J, with 10 bases in between.

The chain has TRBV19 and TRBJ2-3, with 9 bases aligning to TRBD1. Looked up from germline, CDR1 is LNHDA and CDR2 is SQIVND (reference sequence). The CDR3 length is 18 residues. Trimming cost V 4 bases and J 6 bases; bases outside gene matches: 17. The CDR3 region has the DNA TGTGCCAGTAGTAGTATTGGGGGACAGGGCTGGGGGCAGGATACGCAGTATTTT. Residues: CASSSIGGQGWGQDTQYF.

The chain links TRBV7-2 to TRBJ1-2, with TRBD1 matching 7 bases. Trimming took 6 bases from V and 0 from J; bases not matched to a gene: 4. The length of the CDR3 is 14 residues. Germline lookup yields CDR1 SGHTA and CDR2 FQGNSA. The CDR3 bases are TGTGCCAGCAGTGGGACAGCATCTAACTATGGCTACACCTTC. Protein sequence: CASSGTASNYGYTF.

The DNA for the CDR3 is TGTGCCAGCAGTGAAGCTCTGACAGGGGGAGGGACGTGGTATGAGCAGTTCTTC. Protein sequence: CASSEALTGGGTWYEQFF. J is TRBJ2-1 and V is TRBV6-1; 9 nucleotides align to TRBD1. CDR1 and CDR2 (germline): MNHNS, SASEGT. The J segment lost 8 bases and the V segment lost 0 bases, leaving 14 bases of the junction unmatched. The CDR3 sequence is 18 residues long.

This chain links TRBV5-1 with TRBJ1-2; TRBD1 agrees at 10 bases. Per germline, CDR1 SGHRS and CDR2 YFSETQ. The CDR3 is made up of 15 amino acids. The ends lost 2 bases at V and 4 bases at J; junction bases unmatched: 5. The CDR3: CASSFYDRGPYGYTF. CDR3 sequence (DNA): TGCGCCAGCAGCTTCTATGACAGGGGGCCCTATGGCTACACCTTC.

The rearrangement links TRBV11-2 to TRBJ1-1; weak D call: TRBD1 (5 bases). The CDR3 contains 13 residues. Trimming left V 7 bases short and J 4 bases short, with 13 bases between. Germline V gene lookup returns CDR1 SGHAT and CDR2 FQNNGV. CDR3 region: CASTVQRGTEAFF. In nucleotides, the CDR3 is TGTGCCAGCACCGTTCAAAGGGGCACTGAAGCTTTCTTT.

V is TRBV27 and J is TRBJ2-6, with 7 bases fitting TRBD2. CDR3 length: 18 amino acids. The trim removed 3 bases at V and 3 bases at J, leaving 11 bases unmatched. CDR1 is MNHEY and CDR2 is SMNVEV in the germline V gene (reference sequence). The CDR3 protein is CASSFRERGRIGANVLTF. CDR3 nucleotide sequence: TGTGCCAGCAGTTTCCGCGAGCGGGGTCGGATTGGGGCCAACGTCCTGACTTTC.

CDR3 loop: CASSLSERPYGYTF. CDR3 in DNA: TGTGCCAGCAGCTTATCGGAGAGACCCTATGGCTACACCTTC. V gene TRBV7-2 combines with J gene TRBJ1-2; no clear D. CDR1 and CDR2 (germline): SGHTA, FQGNSA. The CDR3 runs to 14 residues. Trimming removed 2 bases from V and 4 bases from J, with 11 bases in between.